This T cell receptor beta chain came from a study of T cell responses to AZD1222 COVID-19 vaccine. Study results and caveats: Regions left unmutated in variants are reportedly the target of nearly half of spike-specific TCRs. Repertoires were obtained only post-peak T cell response.

Concerning this clone itself: The antigen is undetermined.

This CDR3 spans 12 amino acids. Germline CDR1 reads SQVTM; CDR2 reads ANQGSEA. Trimming pared 7 bases from V and 5 bases from J, leaving 12 bases between. Data came from immunoSEQ multiplex PCR; TCRdb stores just in-frame clones and leaves some out. The table shows 130,000 or so clones, with 88% occurring only once. This chain connects TRBV29-1 to TRBJ1-5, with D uncertain. Specimen: peripheral blood, collected 28 days after the second AZD1222 dose. The sequence was obtained from an adult who received the AZD1222 COVID-19 vaccine. CDR3 region: CSAGNRDQPQHF. The CDR3 DNA reads as TGCAGCGCCGGGAATCGAGATCAGCCCCAGCATTTT.